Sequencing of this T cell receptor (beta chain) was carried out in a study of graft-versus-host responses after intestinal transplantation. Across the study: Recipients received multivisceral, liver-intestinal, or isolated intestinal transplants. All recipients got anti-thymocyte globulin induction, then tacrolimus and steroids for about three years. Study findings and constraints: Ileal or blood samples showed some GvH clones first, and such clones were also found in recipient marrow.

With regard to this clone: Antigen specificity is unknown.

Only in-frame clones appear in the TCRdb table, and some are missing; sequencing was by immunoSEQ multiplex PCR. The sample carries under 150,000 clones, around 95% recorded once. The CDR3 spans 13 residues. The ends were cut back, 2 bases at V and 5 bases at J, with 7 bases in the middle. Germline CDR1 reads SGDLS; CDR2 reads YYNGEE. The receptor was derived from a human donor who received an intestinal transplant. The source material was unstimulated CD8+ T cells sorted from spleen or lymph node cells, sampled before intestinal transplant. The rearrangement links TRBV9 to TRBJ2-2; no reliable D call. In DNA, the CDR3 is TGTGCCAGCAGCGTCTCAGGAACCGGGGAGCTGTTTTTT. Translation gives CASSVSGTGELFF.